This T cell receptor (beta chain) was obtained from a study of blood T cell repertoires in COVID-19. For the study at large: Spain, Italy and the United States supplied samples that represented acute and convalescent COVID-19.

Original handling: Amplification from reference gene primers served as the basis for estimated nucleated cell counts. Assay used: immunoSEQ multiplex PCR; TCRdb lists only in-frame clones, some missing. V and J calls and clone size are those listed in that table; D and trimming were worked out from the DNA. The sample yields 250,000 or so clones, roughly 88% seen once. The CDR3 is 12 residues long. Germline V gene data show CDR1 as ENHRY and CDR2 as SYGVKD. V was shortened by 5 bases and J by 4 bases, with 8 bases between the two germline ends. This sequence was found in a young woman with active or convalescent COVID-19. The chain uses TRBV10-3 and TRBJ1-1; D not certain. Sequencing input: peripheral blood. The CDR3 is CAISTVGTEAFF. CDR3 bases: TGTGCCATCAGTACAGTGGGCACTGAAGCTTTCTTT.